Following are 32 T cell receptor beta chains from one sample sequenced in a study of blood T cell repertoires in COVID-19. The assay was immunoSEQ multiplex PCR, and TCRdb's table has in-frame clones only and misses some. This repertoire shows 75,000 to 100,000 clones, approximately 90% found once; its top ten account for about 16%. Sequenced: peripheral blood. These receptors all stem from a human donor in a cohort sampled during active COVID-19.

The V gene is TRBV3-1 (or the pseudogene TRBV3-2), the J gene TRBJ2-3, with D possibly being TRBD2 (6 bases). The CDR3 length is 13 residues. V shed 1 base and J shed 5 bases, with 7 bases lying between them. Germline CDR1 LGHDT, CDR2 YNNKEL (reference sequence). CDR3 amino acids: CASSQGRGDTQYF. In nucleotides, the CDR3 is TGTGCCAGCAGCCAAGGGCGGGGAGATACGCAGTATTTT.

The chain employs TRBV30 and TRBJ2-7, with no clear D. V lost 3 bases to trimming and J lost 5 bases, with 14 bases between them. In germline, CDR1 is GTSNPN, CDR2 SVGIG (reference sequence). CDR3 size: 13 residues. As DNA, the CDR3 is TGTGCCTGGAGACCCGGGTCTGGCGACGAGCAGTACTTC. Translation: CAWRPGSGDEQYF.

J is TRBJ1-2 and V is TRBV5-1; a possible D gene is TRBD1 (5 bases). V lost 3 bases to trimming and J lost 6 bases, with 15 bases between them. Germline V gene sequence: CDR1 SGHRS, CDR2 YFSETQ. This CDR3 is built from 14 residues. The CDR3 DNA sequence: TGCGCCAGCAGCTCAGGGATAGAGACGGATGGCTACACCTTC. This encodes CASSSGIETDGYTF. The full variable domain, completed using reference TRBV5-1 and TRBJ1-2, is KAGVTQTPRYLIKTRGQQVTLSCSPISGHRSVSWYQQTPGQGLQFLFEYFSETQRNKGNFPGRFSGRQFSNSRSEMNVSTLELGDSALYLCASSSGIETDGYTFGSGTRLTVV.

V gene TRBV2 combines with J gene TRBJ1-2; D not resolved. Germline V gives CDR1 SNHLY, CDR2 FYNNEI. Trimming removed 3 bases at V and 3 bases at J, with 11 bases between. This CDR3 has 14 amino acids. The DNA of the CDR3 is TGTGCCAGCAGTGACTCGGAGGGCTACTATGGCTACACCTTC. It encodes CASSDSEGYYGYTF.

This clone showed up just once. CDR3 nucleotide sequence: TGCGCCAGCAGCGAAGCCCCCCTCGGAGGGGCAGATACGCAGTATTTT. Protein: CASSEAPLGGADTQYF. J is TRBJ2-3 and V is TRBV5-1; possibly TRBD2 for D (6 bases). CDR1 SGHRS and CDR2 YFSETQ come from the germline V gene. Trimming left V 4 bases short and J 4 bases short, with 19 bases between. The CDR3 has 16 amino acids.

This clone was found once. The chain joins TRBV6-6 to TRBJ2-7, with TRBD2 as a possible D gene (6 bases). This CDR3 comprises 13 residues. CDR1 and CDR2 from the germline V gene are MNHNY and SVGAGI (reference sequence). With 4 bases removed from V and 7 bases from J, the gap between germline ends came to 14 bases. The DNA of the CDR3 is TGTGCCAGCAGTTCCGGACTAATACGGGAGCAGTACTTC. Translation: CASSSGLIREQYF.

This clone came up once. DNA of the CDR3: TGTGCCAGCAGCGTAGGACTAGCGGGAGGGGGTCAGGATACGCAGTATTTT. This gives the protein CASSVGLAGGGQDTQYF. The rearrangement joins TRBV9 to TRBJ2-3; the match to TRBD2 covers 14 bases. In germline, CDR1 is SGDLS, CDR2 YYNGEE. The CDR3 length is 17 residues. V dropped 0 bases and J dropped 6; count of bases not matched to a gene: 6.

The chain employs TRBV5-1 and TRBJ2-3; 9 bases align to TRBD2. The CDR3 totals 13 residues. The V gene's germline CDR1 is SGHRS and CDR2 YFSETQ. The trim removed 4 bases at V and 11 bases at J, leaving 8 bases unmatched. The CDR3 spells CASSGTSQTGQYF. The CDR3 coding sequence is TGCGCCAGCAGCGGGACTAGCCAGACGGGGCAGTATTTT.

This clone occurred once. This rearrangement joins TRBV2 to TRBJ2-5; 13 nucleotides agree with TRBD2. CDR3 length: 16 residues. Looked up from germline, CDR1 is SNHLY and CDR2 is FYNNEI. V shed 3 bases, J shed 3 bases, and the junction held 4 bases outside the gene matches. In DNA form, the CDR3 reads TGTGCCAGCAGTGATGTAGGACTAGCGGGAGAAGAGACCCAGTACTTC. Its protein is CASSDVGLAGEETQYF.

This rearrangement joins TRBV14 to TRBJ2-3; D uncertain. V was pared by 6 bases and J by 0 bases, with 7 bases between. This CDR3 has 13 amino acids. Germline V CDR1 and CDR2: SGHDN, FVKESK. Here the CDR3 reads CASRPTSTDTQYF. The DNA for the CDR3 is TGTGCCAGCAGGCCCACTAGCACAGATACGCAGTATTTT.

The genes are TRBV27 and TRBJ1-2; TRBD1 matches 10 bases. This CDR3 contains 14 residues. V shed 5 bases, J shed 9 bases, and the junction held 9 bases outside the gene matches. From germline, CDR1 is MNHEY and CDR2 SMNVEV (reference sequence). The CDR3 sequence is CASSLRGTGESYTF. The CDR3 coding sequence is TGTGCCAGCAGTCTTAGAGGGACAGGGGAAAGCTACACCTTC.

The CDR3 sequence is CASAWGLAGGRDTQYF. CDR3 in DNA: TGTGCCAGCGCCTGGGGACTAGCGGGGGGCAGAGATACGCAGTATTTT. V is TRBV2 and J is TRBJ2-3; 15 bases fit TRBD2. The CDR3 has 16 residues. In germline, CDR1 is SNHLY, CDR2 FYNNEI. Unmatched junction bases numbered 8, after V lost 8 bases and J lost 5 bases.

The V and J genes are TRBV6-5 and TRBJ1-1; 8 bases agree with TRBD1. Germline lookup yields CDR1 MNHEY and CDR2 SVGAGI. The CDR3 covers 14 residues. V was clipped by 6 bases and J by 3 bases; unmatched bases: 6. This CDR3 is CASSHDRGDTEAFF. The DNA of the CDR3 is TGTGCCAGCAGCCACGACAGGGGCGACACTGAAGCTTTCTTT.

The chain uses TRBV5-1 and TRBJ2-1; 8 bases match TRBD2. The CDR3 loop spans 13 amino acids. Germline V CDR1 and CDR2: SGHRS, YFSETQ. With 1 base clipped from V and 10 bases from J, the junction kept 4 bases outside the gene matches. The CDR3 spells CASSLPLAGEQFF. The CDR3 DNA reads TGCGCCAGCAGCTTGCCTTTAGCGGGGGAGCAGTTCTTC.

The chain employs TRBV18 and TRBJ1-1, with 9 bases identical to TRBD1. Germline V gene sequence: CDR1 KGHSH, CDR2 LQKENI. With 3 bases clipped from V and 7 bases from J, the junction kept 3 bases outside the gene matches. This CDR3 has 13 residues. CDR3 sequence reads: CASSPTGGSEAFF. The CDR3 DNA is TGTGCCAGCTCACCCACAGGGGGCAGTGAAGCTTTCTTT.

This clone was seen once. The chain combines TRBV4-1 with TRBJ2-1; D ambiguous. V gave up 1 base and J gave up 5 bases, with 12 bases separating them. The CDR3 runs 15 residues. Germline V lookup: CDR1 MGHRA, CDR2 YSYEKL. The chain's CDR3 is CASSQVIVSNNEQFF. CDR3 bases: TGCGCCAGCAGCCAAGTTATTGTCAGTAACAATGAGCAGTTCTTC.

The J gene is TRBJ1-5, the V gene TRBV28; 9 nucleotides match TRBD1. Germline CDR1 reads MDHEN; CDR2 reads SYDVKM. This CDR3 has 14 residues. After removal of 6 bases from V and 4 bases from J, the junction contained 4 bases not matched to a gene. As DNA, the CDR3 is TGTGCCAGCAGCCTAGGGACAGGGAATCAGCCCCAGCATTTT. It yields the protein CASSLGTGNQPQHF. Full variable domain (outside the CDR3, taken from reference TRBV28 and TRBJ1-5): DVKVTQSSRYLVKRTGEKVFLECVQDMDHENMFWYRQDPGLGLRLIYFSYDVKMKEKGDIPEGYSVSREKKERFSLILESASTNQTSMYLCASSLGTGNQPQHFGDGTRLSIL.

The CDR3 sequence: CATFPRGGANEKLFF. For the CDR3, the DNA is TGTGCCACCTTCCCAAGGGGGGGAGCTAATGAAAAACTGTTTTTT. The V call is TRBV6-5, the J call TRBJ1-4; perhaps TRBD1 as D (6 bases). The V gene's germline CDR1 is MNHEY and CDR2 SVGAGI. Between the trimmed V and J ends, which lost 10 bases and 3 bases, there was a span of 18 bases. The CDR3 is 15 residues long.

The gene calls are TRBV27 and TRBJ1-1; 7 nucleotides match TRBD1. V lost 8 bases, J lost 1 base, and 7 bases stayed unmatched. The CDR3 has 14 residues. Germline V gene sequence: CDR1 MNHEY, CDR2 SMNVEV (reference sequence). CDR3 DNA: TGTGCCAGCTGGGGACAGACTTCGAACACTGAAGCTTTCTTT. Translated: CASWGQTSNTEAFF.

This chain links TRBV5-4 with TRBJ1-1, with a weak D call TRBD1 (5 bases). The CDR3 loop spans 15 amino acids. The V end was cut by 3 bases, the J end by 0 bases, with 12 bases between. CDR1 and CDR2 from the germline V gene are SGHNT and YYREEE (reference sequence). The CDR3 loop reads CASSSKQDVNTEAFF. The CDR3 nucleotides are TGTGCCAGCAGCTCAAAACAGGACGTGAACACTGAAGCTTTCTTT.

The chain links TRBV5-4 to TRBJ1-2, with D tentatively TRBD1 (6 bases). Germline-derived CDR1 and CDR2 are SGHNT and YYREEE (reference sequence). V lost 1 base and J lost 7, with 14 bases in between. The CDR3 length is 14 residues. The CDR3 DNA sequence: TGTGCCAGCAGCTTGCCAGGGGCGCGTCGTGGCTACACCTTC. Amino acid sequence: CASSLPGARRGYTF.

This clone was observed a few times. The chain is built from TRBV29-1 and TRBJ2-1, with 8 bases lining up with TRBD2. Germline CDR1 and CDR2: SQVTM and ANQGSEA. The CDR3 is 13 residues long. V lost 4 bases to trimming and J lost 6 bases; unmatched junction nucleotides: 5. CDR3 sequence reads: CSVGNSGVNEQFF. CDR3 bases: TGCAGCGTTGGGAATAGCGGGGTCAATGAGCAGTTCTTC.

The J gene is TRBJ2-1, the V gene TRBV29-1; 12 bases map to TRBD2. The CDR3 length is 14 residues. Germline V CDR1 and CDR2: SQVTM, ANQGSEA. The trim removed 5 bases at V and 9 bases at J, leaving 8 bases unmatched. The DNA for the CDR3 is TGCAGCGTTCTGGCTAGCGGGGGGGCCGGTGAGCAGTTCTTC. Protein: CSVLASGGAGEQFF.

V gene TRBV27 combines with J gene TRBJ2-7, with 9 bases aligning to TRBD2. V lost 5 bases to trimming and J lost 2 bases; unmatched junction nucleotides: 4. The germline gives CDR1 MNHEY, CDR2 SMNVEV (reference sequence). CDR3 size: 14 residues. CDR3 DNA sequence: TGTGCCAGCAGTCACCGGACTAGCGCCTACGAGCAGTACTTC. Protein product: CASSHRTSAYEQYF.

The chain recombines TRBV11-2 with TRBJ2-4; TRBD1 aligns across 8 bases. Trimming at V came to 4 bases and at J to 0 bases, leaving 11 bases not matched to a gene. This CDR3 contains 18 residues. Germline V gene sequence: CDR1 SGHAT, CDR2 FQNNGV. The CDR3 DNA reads TGTGCCAGCAGCTACAGGGGGGTAGACGATCTAGCCAAAAACATTCAGTACTTC. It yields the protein CASSYRGVDDLAKNIQYF. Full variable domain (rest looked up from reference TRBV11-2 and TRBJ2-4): EAGVAQSPRYKIIEKRQSVAFWCNPISGHATLYWYQQILGQGPKLLIQFQNNGVVDDSQLPKDRFSAERLKGVDSTLKIQPAKLEDSAVYLCASSYRGVDDLAKNIQYFGAGTRLSVL.

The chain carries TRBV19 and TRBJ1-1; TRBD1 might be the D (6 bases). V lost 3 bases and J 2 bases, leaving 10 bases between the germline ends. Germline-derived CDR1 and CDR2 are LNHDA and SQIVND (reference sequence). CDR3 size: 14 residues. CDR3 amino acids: CASSISGVNTEAFF. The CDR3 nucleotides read TGTGCCAGTAGTATCTCAGGGGTTAACACTGAAGCTTTCTTT.

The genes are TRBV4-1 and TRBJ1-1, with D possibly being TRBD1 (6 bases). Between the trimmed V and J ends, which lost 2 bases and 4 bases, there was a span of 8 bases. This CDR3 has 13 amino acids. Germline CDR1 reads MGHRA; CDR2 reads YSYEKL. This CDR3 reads CASSQRGSTEAFF. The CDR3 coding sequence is TGCGCCAGCAGCCAAAGGGGGAGCACTGAAGCTTTCTTT.

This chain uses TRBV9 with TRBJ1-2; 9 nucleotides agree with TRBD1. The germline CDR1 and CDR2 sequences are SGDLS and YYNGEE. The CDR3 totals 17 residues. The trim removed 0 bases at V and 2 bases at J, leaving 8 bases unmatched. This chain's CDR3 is CASSVEFGDRANYGYTF. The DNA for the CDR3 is TGTGCCAGCAGCGTAGAATTCGGGGACAGGGCCAACTATGGCTACACCTTC.

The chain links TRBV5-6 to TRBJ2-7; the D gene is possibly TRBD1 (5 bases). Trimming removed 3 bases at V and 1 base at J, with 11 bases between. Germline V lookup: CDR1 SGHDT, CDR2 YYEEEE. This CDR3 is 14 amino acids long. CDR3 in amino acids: CASSYLQASYEQYF. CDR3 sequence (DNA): TGTGCCAGCAGCTATCTACAGGCGTCCTACGAGCAGTACTTC.

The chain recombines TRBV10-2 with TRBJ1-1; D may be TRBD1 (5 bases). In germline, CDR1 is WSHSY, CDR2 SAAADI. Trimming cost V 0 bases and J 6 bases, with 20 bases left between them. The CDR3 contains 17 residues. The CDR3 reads CASSESTVVRGLPEAFF. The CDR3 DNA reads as TGCGCCAGCAGTGAGTCGACAGTTGTTAGGGGTTTGCCTGAAGCTTTCTTT.

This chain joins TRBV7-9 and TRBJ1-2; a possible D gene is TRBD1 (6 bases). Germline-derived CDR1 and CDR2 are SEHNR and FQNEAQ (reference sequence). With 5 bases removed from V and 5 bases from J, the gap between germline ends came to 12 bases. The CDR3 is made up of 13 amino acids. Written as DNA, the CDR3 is TGTGCCAGCAGCCCGGACAGCTTTTATGGCTACACCTTC. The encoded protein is CASSPDSFYGYTF.

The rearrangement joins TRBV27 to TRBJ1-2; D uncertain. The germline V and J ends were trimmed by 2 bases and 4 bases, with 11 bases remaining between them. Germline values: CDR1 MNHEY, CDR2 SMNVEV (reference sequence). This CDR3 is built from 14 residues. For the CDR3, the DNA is TGTGCCAGCAGTTTAGTGTCAGGCTCCTATGGCTACACCTTC. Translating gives CASSLVSGSYGYTF.